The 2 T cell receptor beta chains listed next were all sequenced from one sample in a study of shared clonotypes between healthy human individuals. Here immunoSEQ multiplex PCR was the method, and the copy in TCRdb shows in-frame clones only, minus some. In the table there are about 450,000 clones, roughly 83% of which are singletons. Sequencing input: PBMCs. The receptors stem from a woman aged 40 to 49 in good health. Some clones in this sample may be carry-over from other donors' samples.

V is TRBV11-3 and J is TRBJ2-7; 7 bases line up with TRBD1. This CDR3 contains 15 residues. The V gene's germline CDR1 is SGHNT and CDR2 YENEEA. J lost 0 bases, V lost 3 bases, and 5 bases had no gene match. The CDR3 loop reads CASSFSGTDSYEQYF. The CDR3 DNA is TGTGCCAGCAGCTTCTCCGGGACAGACTCCTACGAGCAGTACTTC.

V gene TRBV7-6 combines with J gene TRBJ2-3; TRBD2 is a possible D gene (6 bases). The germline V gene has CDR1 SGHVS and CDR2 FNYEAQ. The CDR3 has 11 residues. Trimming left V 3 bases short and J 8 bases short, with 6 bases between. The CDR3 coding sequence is TGTGCCAGCAGCTTGGGAGGTACGCAGTATTTT. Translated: CASSLGGTQYF.